The 18 T cell receptor beta chains in this list originate from one sample, sequenced in a study of blood T cell repertoires in COVID-19. Using immunoSEQ multiplex PCR, the repertoire was profiled, and TCRdb retains in-frame clones only, with some absent. The sample holds some 400,000 clones, more than 75% seen once. The specimen sequenced was peripheral blood. The receptors were sampled from a woman aged 60-75 years with COVID-19, enrolled during active disease.

The chain has TRBV5-1 and TRBJ2-7, with 9 nucleotides matching TRBD1. Trimming removed 3 bases from V and 3 bases from J; junction bases left unmatched: 1. The length of the CDR3 is 13 residues. In germline, CDR1 is SGHRS, CDR2 YFSETQ. The CDR3 region is CASSSGQGYEQYF. Here the CDR3 DNA reads TGCGCCAGCAGCTCGGGACAGGGCTACGAGCAGTACTTC.

The chain is built from TRBV19 and TRBJ1-4, with a possible D match to TRBD1 (5 bases). Trimming stripped 5 bases from V and 0 bases from J, with 10 bases between. Germline loops: CDR1 LNHDA, CDR2 SQIVND (reference sequence). The CDR3 runs 15 residues. The CDR3 bases are TGTGCCAGTAGTCGACAGCCCGCAACTAATGAAAAACTGTTTTTT. This translates into CASSRQPATNEKLFF.

The V call is TRBV7-2, the J call TRBJ2-7; D possibly corresponds to TRBD2 (6 bases). Trimming cost V 1 base and J 1 base, with 8 bases left between them. The CDR3 consists of 14 residues. CDR1 and CDR2 from the germline V gene are SGHTA and FQGNSA. CDR3 DNA sequence: TGTGCCAGCAGCTTAGGGGACTCTTCCTACGAGCAGTACTTC. This sequence encodes CASSLGDSSYEQYF.

The V call is TRBV27, the J call TRBJ1-6; 9 bases line up with TRBD1. This CDR3 is 15 amino acids long. After removal of 7 bases from V and 2 bases from J, the junction contained 3 bases not matched to a gene. Per germline, CDR1 MNHEY and CDR2 SMNVEV (reference sequence). CDR3 in amino acids: CASKTGGPYNSPLHF. Written as DNA, the CDR3 is TGTGCCAGCAAAACAGGGGGCCCCTATAATTCACCCCTCCACTTT.

This chain uses TRBV24-1 with TRBJ1-5; 7 positions match TRBD1. The CDR3 extends over 15 amino acids. Germline CDR1 reads KGHDR; CDR2 reads SFDVKD. Trimming took 4 bases from V and 9 from J; bases not matched to a gene: 11. The CDR3 bases are TGTGCCACCAGTGACAGGACAGGTGGTGGCCGGCCCCAGCATTTT. Amino acid sequence: CATSDRTGGGRPQHF.

This chain uses TRBV9 with TRBJ2-7, with 7 nucleotides matching TRBD1. The V gene's germline CDR1 is SGDLS and CDR2 YYNGEE. Trimming removed 3 bases from V and 4 bases from J; junction bases left unmatched: 10. The CDR3 contains 15 residues. This chain's CDR3 is CASSASPTGTYEQYF. In DNA form, the CDR3 reads TGTGCCAGCAGCGCGAGCCCGACAGGGACATACGAGCAGTACTTC.

The chain employs TRBV19 and TRBJ2-1; D possibly corresponds to TRBD2 (6 bases). Germline V lookup: CDR1 LNHDA, CDR2 SQIVND (reference sequence). Between the trimmed V and J ends, which lost 6 bases and 6 bases, there was a span of 15 bases. The CDR3 totals 14 residues. CDR3 sequence reads: CASSFRGFSNEQFF. In DNA, the CDR3 is TGTGCCAGTAGCTTCCGGGGGTTTTCCAATGAGCAGTTCTTC.

The V and J genes are TRBV3-1 (or the pseudogene TRBV3-2) and TRBJ2-5, with TRBD2 matching 9 bases. CDR3 length: 15 amino acids. V trimming: 1 base; J trimming: 3 bases; junction bases outside the gene matches: 3. Germline-derived CDR1 and CDR2 are LGHDT and YNNKEL (reference sequence). The CDR3 bases are TGTGCCAGCAGCCAAGTTAAGCGGGGGGAAGAGACCCAGTACTTC. Its protein product is CASSQVKRGEETQYF.

The CDR3 DNA reads TGTGCCTGGATGGCCCTCGGGGGGGGACATACCGGCTACACCTTC. It is translated as CAWMALGGGHTGYTF. V and J are TRBV30 and TRBJ1-2; D possibly corresponds to TRBD1 (6 bases). Trimming cost V 4 bases and J 8 bases, with 23 bases left between them. CDR3 size: 15 residues. Germline V CDR1 and CDR2: GTSNPN, SVGIG (reference sequence).

The chain links TRBV6-1 to TRBJ2-4; D is unresolved. CDR1 is MNHNS, CDR2 SASEGT, per germline. This CDR3 has 15 residues. V lost 1 base, J lost 2 bases, and 9 bases lay in between. In DNA form, the CDR3 reads TGTGCCAGCAGTGAAGATTTTGTAACCAAAAACATTCAGTACTTC. It yields the protein CASSEDFVTKNIQYF.

Ten or more counts support this clone. The chain carries TRBV4-1 and TRBJ2-3; D is perhaps TRBD1 (6 bases). V was clipped by 0 bases and J by 2 bases, with 15 bases between them. The V gene's germline CDR1 is MGHRA and CDR2 YSYEKL. This CDR3 region has 17 residues. For the CDR3, the DNA is TGCGCCAGCAGCCAAGATCCCGGGACACTCTACACAGATACGCAGTATTTT. Its protein is CASSQDPGTLYTDTQYF.

The chain carries TRBV5-1 and TRBJ1-2, with 9 bases aligning to TRBD1. Trimming took 3 bases from V and 6 from J; bases not matched to a gene: 12. CDR1 and CDR2 from the germline V gene are SGHRS and YFSETQ. The CDR3 contains 16 residues. Written as DNA, the CDR3 is TGCGCCAGCAGCTCGGCCGGGACAGGGAAGGTGAATGGCTACACCTTC. It yields the protein CASSSAGTGKVNGYTF.

The rearrangement links TRBV6-5 to TRBJ1-5, with D uncertain. The V gene's germline CDR1 is MNHEY and CDR2 SVGAGI. Trimming removed 4 bases at V and 6 bases at J, with 13 bases between. The CDR3 runs 14 residues. CDR3 DNA sequence: TGTGCCAGCAGTTCGGGTTCTACGGGTCAGCCCCAGCATTTT. Translated, it gives CASSSGSTGQPQHF.

The V and J genes are TRBV3-1 (or the pseudogene TRBV3-2) and TRBJ1-1; TRBD1 is a possible D gene (5 bases). Germline CDR1 and CDR2: LGHDT and YNNKEL (reference sequence). V lost 2 bases to trimming and J lost 0 bases, with 7 bases between them. The CDR3 length is 14 residues. The CDR3 sequence: CASSQLGVNTEAFF. CDR3 coding DNA: TGTGCCAGCAGCCAACTAGGGGTGAACACTGAAGCTTTCTTT.

V is TRBV11-3 and J is TRBJ2-1; 14 bases agree with TRBD2. The CDR3 runs 15 residues. In germline, CDR1 is SGHNT, CDR2 YENEEA. The junction had 3 bases not matched to a gene; V was cut back by 3 bases and J by 8 bases. The CDR3 nucleotides are TGTGCCAGCAGCTTTCGACTAGCGGGGGGGGATGAGCAGTTCTTC. Amino acids: CASSFRLAGGDEQFF.

The V and J genes are TRBV7-3 and TRBJ2-3, with TRBD2 matching 11 bases. The CDR3 is 18 amino acids. Germline V CDR1 and CDR2: SGHTA, FQGTGA. V dropped 2 bases and J dropped 3; count of bases not matched to a gene: 10. In DNA, the CDR3 is TGTGCCAGCAGCTTATTCTCTGTAGCGGGGGGGCCTACAGATACGCAGTATTTT. Encoded protein: CASSLFSVAGGPTDTQYF.

The rearrangement joins TRBV13 to TRBJ2-5; 7 nucleotides match TRBD2. Germline V gene data show CDR1 as PRHDT and CDR2 as FYEKMQ (reference sequence). The CDR3 extends over 16 amino acids. V was pared by 5 bases and J by 3 bases, with 12 bases of the junction left unmatched. In nucleotides, the CDR3 is TGTGCCAGCAGCGAGCGATGGCGCGGGGGTAAAGAGACCCAGTACTTC. It translates to CASSERWRGGKETQYF. Combining the CDR3 with reference TRBV13 and TRBJ2-5 gives the whole variable domain AAGVIQSPRHLIKEKRETATLKCYPIPRHDTVYWYQQGPGQDPQFLISFYEKMQSDKGSIPDRFSAQQFSDYHSELNMSSLELGDSALYFCASSERWRGGKETQYFGPGTRLLVL.

The chain combines TRBV10-3 with TRBJ1-3, with D uncertain. Germline loops: CDR1 ENHRY, CDR2 SYGVKD. CDR3 size: 11 residues. V shed 4 bases and J shed 4 bases, with 2 bases lying between them. The CDR3 loop is CAISAGNTIYF. In nucleotides, the CDR3 is TGTGCCATCAGTGCAGGAAACACCATATATTTT.